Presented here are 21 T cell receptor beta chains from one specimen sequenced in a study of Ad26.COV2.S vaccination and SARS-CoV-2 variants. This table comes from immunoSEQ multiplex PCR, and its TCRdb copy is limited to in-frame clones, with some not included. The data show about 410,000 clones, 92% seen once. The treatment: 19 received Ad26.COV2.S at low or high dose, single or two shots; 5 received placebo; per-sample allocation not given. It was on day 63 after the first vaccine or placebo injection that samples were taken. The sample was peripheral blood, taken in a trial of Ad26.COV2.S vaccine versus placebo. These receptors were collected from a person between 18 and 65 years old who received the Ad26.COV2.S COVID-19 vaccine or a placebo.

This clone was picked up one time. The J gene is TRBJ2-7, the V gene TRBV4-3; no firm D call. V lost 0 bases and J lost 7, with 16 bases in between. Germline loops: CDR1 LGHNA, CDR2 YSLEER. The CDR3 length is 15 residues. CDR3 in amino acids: CASSQDLGSPTEQYF. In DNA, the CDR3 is TGCGCCAGCAGCCAAGATTTGGGCAGCCCCACGGAGCAGTACTTC.

As DNA, the CDR3 is TGTGCCAGCAGTTCCGTTAAGCGGGGGCTGGATACGCAGTATTTT. It is translated as CASSSVKRGLDTQYF. The gene calls are TRBV27 and TRBJ2-3; 8 bases match TRBD2. CDR3 length: 15 amino acids. V shed 4 bases and J 6 bases; nucleotides not matched to a gene: 9. Germline V gives CDR1 MNHEY, CDR2 SMNVEV (reference sequence).

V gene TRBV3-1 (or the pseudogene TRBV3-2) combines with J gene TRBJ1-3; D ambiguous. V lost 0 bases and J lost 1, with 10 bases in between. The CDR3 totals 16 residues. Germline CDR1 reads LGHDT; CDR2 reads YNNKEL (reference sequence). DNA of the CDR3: TGTGCCAGCAGCCAAGACGGCAGCCAGTCTGGAAACACCATATATTTT. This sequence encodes CASSQDGSQSGNTIYF.

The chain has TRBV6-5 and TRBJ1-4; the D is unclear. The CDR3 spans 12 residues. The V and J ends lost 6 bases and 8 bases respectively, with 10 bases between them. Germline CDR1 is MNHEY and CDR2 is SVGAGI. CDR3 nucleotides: TGTGCCAGCAGGGCTCCGGGCGAAAAACTGTTTTTT. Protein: CASRAPGEKLFF.

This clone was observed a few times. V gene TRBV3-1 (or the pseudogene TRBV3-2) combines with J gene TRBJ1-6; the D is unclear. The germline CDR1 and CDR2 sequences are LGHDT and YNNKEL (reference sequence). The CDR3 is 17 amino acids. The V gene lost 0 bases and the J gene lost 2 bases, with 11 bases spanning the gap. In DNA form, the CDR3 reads TGTGCCAGCAGCCAAGAGACGGCCGGCGCCTATAATTCACCCCTCCACTTT. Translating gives CASSQETAGAYNSPLHF.

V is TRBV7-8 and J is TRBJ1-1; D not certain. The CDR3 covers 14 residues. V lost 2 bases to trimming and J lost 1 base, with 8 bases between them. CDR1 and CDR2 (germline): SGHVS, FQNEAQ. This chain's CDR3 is CASSLLVTNTEAFF. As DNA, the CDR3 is TGTGCCAGCAGCTTATTAGTAACGAACACTGAAGCTTTCTTT.

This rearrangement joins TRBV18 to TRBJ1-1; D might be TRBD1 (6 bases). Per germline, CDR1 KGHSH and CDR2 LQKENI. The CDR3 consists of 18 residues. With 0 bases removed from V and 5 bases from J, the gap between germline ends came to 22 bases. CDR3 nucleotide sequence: TGTGCCAGCTCACCACCGGGGGGCTGGAAGGGCCAAGGAACTGAAGCTTTCTTT. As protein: CASSPPGGWKGQGTEAFF.

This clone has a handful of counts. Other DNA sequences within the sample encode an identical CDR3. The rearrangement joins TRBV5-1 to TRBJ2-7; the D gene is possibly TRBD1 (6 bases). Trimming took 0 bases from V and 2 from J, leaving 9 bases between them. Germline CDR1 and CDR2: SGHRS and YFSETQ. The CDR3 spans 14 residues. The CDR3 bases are TGCGCCAGCAGCTTGGACGGACAGCCCTACGAGCAGTACTTC. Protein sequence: CASSLDGQPYEQYF.

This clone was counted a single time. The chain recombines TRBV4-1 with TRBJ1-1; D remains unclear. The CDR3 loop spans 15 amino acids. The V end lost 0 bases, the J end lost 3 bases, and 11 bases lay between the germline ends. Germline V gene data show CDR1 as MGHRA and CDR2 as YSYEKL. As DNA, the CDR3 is TGCGCCAGCAGCCAAGAAGGCGGGTACTACACTGAAGCTTTCTTT. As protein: CASSQEGGYYTEAFF.

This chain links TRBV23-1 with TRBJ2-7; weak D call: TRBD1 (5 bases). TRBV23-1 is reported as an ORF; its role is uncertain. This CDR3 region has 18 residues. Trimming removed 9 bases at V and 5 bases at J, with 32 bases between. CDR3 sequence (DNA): TGCGCCAGTAGACAAGGGGATGAGCCAGGAAAAAACGTCCACGAGCAGTACTTC. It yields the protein CASRQGDEPGKNVHEQYF.

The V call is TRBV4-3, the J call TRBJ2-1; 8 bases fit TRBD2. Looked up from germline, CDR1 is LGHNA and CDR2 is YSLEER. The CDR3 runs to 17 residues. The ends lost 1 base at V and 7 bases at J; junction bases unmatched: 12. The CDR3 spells CASSQGRKRGSGNEQFF. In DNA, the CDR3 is TGCGCCAGCAGCCAAGGTCGTAAGCGGGGGAGTGGGAATGAGCAGTTCTTC.

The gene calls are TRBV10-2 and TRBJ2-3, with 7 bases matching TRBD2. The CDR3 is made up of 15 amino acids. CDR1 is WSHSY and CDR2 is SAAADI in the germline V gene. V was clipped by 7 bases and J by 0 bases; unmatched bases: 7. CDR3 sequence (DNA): TGCGCCAGCAAAACCGGGACTACTAGCACAGATACGCAGTATTTT. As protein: CASKTGTTSTDTQYF.

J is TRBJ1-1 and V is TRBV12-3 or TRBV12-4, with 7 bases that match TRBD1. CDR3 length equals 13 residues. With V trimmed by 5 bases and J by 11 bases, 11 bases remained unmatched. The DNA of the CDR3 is TGTGCCAGCAGTCAATTAGAAACAGGGGAGGCTTTCTTT. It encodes CASSQLETGEAFF.

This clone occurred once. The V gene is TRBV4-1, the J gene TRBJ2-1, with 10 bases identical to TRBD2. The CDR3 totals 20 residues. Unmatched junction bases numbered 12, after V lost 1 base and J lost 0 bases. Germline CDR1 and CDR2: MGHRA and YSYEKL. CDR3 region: CASSQVVGTSGDSSYNEQFF. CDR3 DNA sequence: TGCGCCAGCAGCCAAGTTGTAGGTACTAGCGGGGATAGCTCCTACAATGAGCAGTTCTTC.

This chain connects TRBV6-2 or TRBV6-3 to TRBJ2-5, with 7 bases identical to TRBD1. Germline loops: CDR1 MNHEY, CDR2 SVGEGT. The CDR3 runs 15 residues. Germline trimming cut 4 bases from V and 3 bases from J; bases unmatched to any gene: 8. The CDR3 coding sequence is TGTGCCAGCAGTTCCTTAGGACAGGATGAAGAGACCCAGTACTTC. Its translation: CASSSLGQDEETQYF.

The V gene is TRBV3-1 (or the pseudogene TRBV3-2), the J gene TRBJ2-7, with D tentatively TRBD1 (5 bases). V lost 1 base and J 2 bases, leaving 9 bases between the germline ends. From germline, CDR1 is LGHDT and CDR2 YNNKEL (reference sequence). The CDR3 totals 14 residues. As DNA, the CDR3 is TGTGCCAGCAGCCAAGGACAGACTGCCTACGAGCAGTACTTC. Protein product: CASSQGQTAYEQYF.

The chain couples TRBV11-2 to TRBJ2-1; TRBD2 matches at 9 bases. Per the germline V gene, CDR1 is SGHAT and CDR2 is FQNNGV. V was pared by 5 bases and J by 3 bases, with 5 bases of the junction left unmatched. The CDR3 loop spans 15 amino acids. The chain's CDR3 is CASSPLAGRYNEQFF. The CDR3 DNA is TGTGCCAGCAGCCCTCTAGCGGGGCGCTACAATGAGCAGTTCTTC.

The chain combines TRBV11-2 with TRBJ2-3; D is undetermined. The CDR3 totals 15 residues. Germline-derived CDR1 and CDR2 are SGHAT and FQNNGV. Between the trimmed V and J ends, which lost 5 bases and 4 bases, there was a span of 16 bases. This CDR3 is CASSITGLLADTQYF. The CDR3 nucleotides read TGTGCCAGCAGCATCACGGGTCTTCTAGCAGATACGCAGTATTTT.

CDR3 in DNA: TGTGCCAGTAGTCTCAGGACAGGGCGGACTGAAGCTTTCTTT. Protein: CASSLRTGRTEAFF. The genes are TRBV19 and TRBJ1-1, with 8 bases aligning to TRBD1. J was trimmed by 5 bases and V by 5 bases; bases with no gene match: 7. Germline CDR1 LNHDA, CDR2 SQIVND (reference sequence). This CDR3 is 14 amino acids long.

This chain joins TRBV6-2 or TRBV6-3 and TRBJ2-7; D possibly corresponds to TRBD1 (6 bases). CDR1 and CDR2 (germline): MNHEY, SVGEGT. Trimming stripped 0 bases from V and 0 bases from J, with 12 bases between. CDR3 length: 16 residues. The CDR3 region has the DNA TGTGCCAGCAGTTACTCGGAACAGGGTTCCTCCTACGAGCAGTACTTC. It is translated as CASSYSEQGSSYEQYF.

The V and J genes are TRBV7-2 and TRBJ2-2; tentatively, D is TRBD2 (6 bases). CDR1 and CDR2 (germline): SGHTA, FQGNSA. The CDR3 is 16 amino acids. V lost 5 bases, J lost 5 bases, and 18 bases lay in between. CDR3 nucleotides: TGTGCCAGCAGCCCTCAGGCCGTCCGGGGGACCGGGGAGCTGTTTTTT. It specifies CASSPQAVRGTGELFF.